These T cell receptor beta chains were read from a single sample in a study of T cells in localized non-small cell lung cancer. The method was immunoSEQ multiplex PCR; TCRdb's version includes in-frame clones alone and lacks a portion of them. In the table there are tens of thousands of clones, around 85% of which are singletons. Sample: peripheral blood, taken before any cancer treatment. Every receptor here comes from a woman aged 35-75 years with stage I lung adenocarcinoma. CDR3s include the opening cysteine and the closing phenylalanine or tryptophan. Fields, in order: J gene, V gene, clone size, D gene, CDR3 DNA, CDR3 protein. The D gene is left open where the match is weak. The size of a clone is reported for some rows only, either as once, few or many, or as a class for expanded clones.

TRBJ2-3 | TRBV18 | - | - | TGTGCCAGCTCACCCCCCTCTGGCACAGATACGCAGTATTTT | CASSPPSGTDTQYF
TRBJ2-1 | TRBV6-6 | - | - | TGTGCCAGCCTAGGGTACAATGAGCAGTTCTTC | CASLGYNEQFF
TRBJ2-5 | TRBV28 | once | - | TGTGCCAGCGCCACCCACAGGCTGGAAGTGGGGACCCAGTACTTC | CASATHRLEVGTQYF
TRBJ1-4 | TRBV6-5 | once | TRBD1 | TGTGCCAGCAGCAGAGACAGGGCGGCTGAAAAACTGTTTTTT | CASSRDRAAEKLFF
TRBJ2-7 | TRBV28 | - | TRBD2 | TGTGCCAGCAGGTGGACCGGGAACGGGGGGGGTTACGAGCAGTACTTC | CASRWTGNGGGYEQYF
TRBJ1-6 | TRBV5-1 | few | TRBD1 | TGCGCCAGCAGCTACGGGACAGAGAATTCACCCCTCCACTTT | CASSYGTENSPLHF
TRBJ1-4 | TRBV19 | - | - | TGTGCCAGTAGTATAGTCGGGGATGGGTCGGCTGAAAAACTGTTTTTT | CASSIVGDGSAEKLFF
TRBJ1-6 | TRBV18 | - | - | TGTGCCAGCTCACCGGAGACACAGAGCTCCTATAATTCACCCCTCCACTTT | CASSPETQSSYNSPLHF
TRBJ1-2 | TRBV4-1 | - | TRBD1 | TGCGCCAGCAGCCAACCGCCCCGGGACAGGGCGAACTATGGCTACACCTTC | CASSQPPRDRANYGYTF
TRBJ1-1 | TRBV5-6 | - | - | TGTGCCAGCAGCTTGTGGTGGCCTACCATGAACACTGAAGCTTTCTTT | CASSLWWPTMNTEAFF
TRBJ2-7 | TRBV7-9 | - | - | TGTGCCAGCAGCCTCGCCTGGGGCTCCTACGAGCAGTACTTC | CASSLAWGSYEQYF
TRBJ1-4 | TRBV7-2 | - | - | TGTGCCAGCAGACCAAACCGGGGTTCTAATGAAAAACTGTTTTTT | CASRPNRGSNEKLFF
TRBJ1-2 | TRBV2 | - | - | TGTGCCAGCAGTGAATATGGGCTCGGCTACACCTTC | CASSEYGLGYTF
TRBJ1-2 | TRBV5-1 | - | TRBD1 | TGCGCCAGCAGCTTGGAACAGGGGTTGGGCTACACCTTC | CASSLEQGLGYTF
TRBJ2-3 | TRBV6-5 | - | - | TGTGCCGGCAGTTACTCCACAGCTAGCACAGATACGCAGTATTTT | CAGSYSTASTDTQYF
TRBJ1-2 | TRBV4-1 | few | - | TGCGCCAGCAGTCAAACACAGGTCGCCTATGGCTACACCTTC | CASSQTQVAYGYTF
TRBJ2-3 | TRBV28 | - | - | TGTGCCAGCACTCCCCCCCTCGGGACTCTGCATGCGGATACGCAGTATTTT | CASTPPLGTLHADTQYF
TRBJ1-3 | TRBV4-1 | - | - | TGCGCCAGCAGCCCCAGGGCGGGAAGGGAAAACACCATATATTTT | CASSPRAGRENTIYF
TRBJ2-1 | TRBV11-2 | - | TRBD2 | TGTGCCAGCAGCCGGACTAGCGGGGCCTACAATGAGCAGTTCTTC | CASSRTSGAYNEQFF
TRBJ1-2 | TRBV7-2 | - | TRBD1 | TGTGCCAGCAGCTTCTCCGGGACAGGGCCAGGCTATGGCTACACCTTC | CASSFSGTGPGYGYTF
TRBJ2-2 | TRBV6-4 | - | TRBD1 | TGTGCCAGCAGTATAAGGACAGGGAGCACCGGGGAGCTGTTTTTT | CASSIRTGSTGELFF
TRBJ2-3 | TRBV5-4 | once | - | TGTGCCAGCAGCTCGACAGGGAGGTCAGATACGCAGTATTTT | CASSSTGRSDTQYF
TRBJ2-7 | TRBV27 | - | - | TGTGCCAGCAGTGAGGCTAGGGAGCAGTACTTC | CASSEAREQYF
TRBJ2-1 | TRBV25-1 | - | TRBD1 | TGTGCCAGCAGTGATAGACCGGGACAGGGGACTTACAATGAGCAGTTCTTC | CASSDRPGQGTYNEQFF
TRBJ2-7 | TRBV5-1 | - | TRBD2 | TGCGCCAGCAGGGTGGCGGGAGCTGTGTACGAGCAGTACTTC | CASRVAGAVYEQYF
TRBJ2-3 | TRBV6-5 | - | TRBD2 | TGTGCCAGCAGTTACTCGCCTAGCGGGGGGGCAGATACGCAGTATTTT | CASSYSPSGGADTQYF
TRBJ1-1 | TRBV2 | - | TRBD1 | TGTGCCAGCAGTGGGCCGGGACAGAGAGAAGCTTTCTTT | CASSGPGQREAFF
TRBJ2-5 | TRBV5-4 | - | TRBD2 | TGTGCCAGCAGCCGGCAGACTAGCGGGGGGGCCGAGACCCAGTACTTC | CASSRQTSGGAETQYF
TRBJ2-6 | TRBV6-5 | - | - | TGTGCCAGCAGTACAGGGAGCTCTGGGGCCAACGTCCTGACTTTC | CASSTGSSGANVLTF
TRBJ1-2 | TRBV4-3 | once | - | TGCGCCAGCAGCCAAGGGGCGGCCAGGGCAAACTATGGCTACACCTTC | CASSQGAARANYGYTF
TRBJ1-1 | TRBV7-9 | few | - | TGTGCCAGCAGCTTAGGTACGGCTAACACTGAAGCTTTCTTT | CASSLGTANTEAFF
TRBJ1-5 | TRBV7-2 | - | - | TGTGCCAGCAGCTTAGAACAGGGCCGGCCCCAGCATTTT | CASSLEQGRPQHF
TRBJ1-4 | TRBV7-8 | - | TRBD1 | TGTGCCAGCAGCTTAGGATTACAGGGGGAAAATCTGTTTTTT | CASSLGLQGENLFF
TRBJ2-3 | TRBV2 | - | - | TGTGCCAGCAGTTCCAGGGATCGGACAGATACGCAGTATTTT | CASSSRDRTDTQYF
TRBJ1-2 | TRBV10-2 | - | - | TGCGCCAGCAGGCCCGGGGCCAACAACTATGGCTACACCTTC | CASRPGANNYGYTF
TRBJ1-2 | TRBV6-1 | - | TRBD1 | TGTGCCAGCAGTGAAAGGTATGGGACAGACGATGGCTACACCTTC | CASSERYGTDDGYTF
TRBJ1-1 | TRBV13 | - | - | TGTGCCAGCAGCTTATACGACAGTCCTGAAGCTTTCTTT | CASSLYDSPEAFF
TRBJ2-7 | TRBV5-6 | - | TRBD1 | TGTGCCAGCAGACAGACAGGGATAACCTACGAGCAGTACTTC | CASRQTGITYEQYF
TRBJ1-5 | TRBV28 | - | - | TGTGCTGGCGGGGCAGGGGTTGGTGGCAATCAGCCCCAGCATTTT | CAGGAGVGGNQPQHF
TRBJ1-5 | TRBV28 | - | TRBD1 | TGTGCCAGCCTCTCTCTAGGACAGGGTCTGCAGCCCCAGCATTTT | CASLSLGQGLQPQHF
TRBJ1-6 | TRBV7-8 | - | - | TGTGCCAGCAGCTCACAGGGAATGACGGATAATTCACCCCTCCACTTT | CASSSQGMTDNSPLHF
TRBJ2-1 | TRBV7-3 | - | - | TGTGCCAGCAGCCCGAGGCCTGGCGACGGCAATGAGCAGTTCTTC | CASSPRPGDGNEQFF
TRBJ2-7 | TRBV7-9 | - | TRBD1 | TGTGCCAGCATGCTGGGACAGGACTCCTACGAGCAGTACTTC | CASMLGQDSYEQYF
TRBJ1-6 | TRBV7-3 | few | - | TGTGCCAGCAGCTTGGGGCCGTATAATTCACCCCTCCACTTT | CASSLGPYNSPLHF
TRBJ1-4 | TRBV6-1 | - | TRBD1 | TGTGCCAGCAGTGAAGCGAAAGACAGGGGAACGTTTTTT | CASSEAKDRGTFF
TRBJ1-2 | TRBV12-5 | - | - | TGTGCTAGTGGCAACGGACAGTACTATGGCTACACCTTC | CASGNGQYYGYTF
TRBJ1-6 | TRBV2 | - | TRBD1 | TGTGCCAATACGCAAGGGGGCTATTCACCCCTCCACTTT | CANTQGGYSPLHF